These 7 T cell receptor beta chains were all obtained from the same sample, sequenced in a study of blood T cells in healthy people across ages. For the second PCR, which ran for about 6 to 11 cycles, a sample-barcoded 5' primer and a J-beta primer mix were used. Using its own MiXCR run on the 5' RACE reads, TCRdb lists one record per CDR3 protein. The sample lists around 1,000,000 distinct CDR3 sequences, less than 25% occurring once. Separately, the same data were catalogued under a study of T cells of mothers and their children.

The sample taken for sequencing was blood. The source is a girl aged 2-10 years in good health.

CDR3 amino acids: CSVEGADYGYTF. CDR3 DNA: TGCAGCGTTGAGGGGGCAGACTATGGCTACACCTTC. This sequence joins TRBV29-1 and TRBJ1-2; TRBD1 might be the D (6 bases). This CDR3 spans 12 amino acids. Germline assignment: CDR1 SQVTM and CDR2 ANQGSEA. Between the trimmed V and J ends, which lost 3 bases and 3 bases, there was a span of 8 bases.

In its sample, this clonotype was seen a few times. V and J are TRBV7-2 and TRBJ2-3, with D maybe TRBD2 (6 bases). The germline CDR1 and CDR2 sequences are SGHTA and FQGNSA. This CDR3 has 16 residues. Trimming pared 5 bases from V and 0 bases from J, leaving 15 bases between. CDR3 nucleotides: TGTGCCAGCAGCCCGAGGCTGGGGGGAAGCACAGATACGCAGTATTTT. This codes for CASSPRLGGSTDTQYF. The entire variable domain, with the rest obtained from reference TRBV7-2 and TRBJ2-3, is as follows: GAGVSQSPSNKVTEKGKDVELRCDPISGHTALYWYRQSLGQGLEFLIYFQGNSAPDKSGLPSDRFSAERTGGSVSTLTIQRTQQEDSAVYLCASSPRLGGSTDTQYFGPGTRLTVL.

This clonotype appeared a few times. The CDR3 DNA follows: TGTGCCAGCACAGCCGGGTATGGCTACACCTTC. This gives the protein CASTAGYGYTF. The chain employs TRBV6-5 and TRBJ1-2; D remains unclear. The CDR3 spans 11 residues. Germline V gene data show CDR1 as MNHEY and CDR2 as SVGAGI. V lost 7 bases and J 5 bases, leaving 8 bases between the germline ends.

To note about this clonotype: One end of the junction does not line up with germline, which may come from a read error. The chain recombines TRBV18 with TRBJ2-3; D is tentatively TRBD1 or TRBD2 (5 bases each). Germline CDR1 reads KGHSH; CDR2 reads LQKENI. The CDR3 runs 16 residues. CDR3 protein: CASSLSMGTNLNTRYF. CDR3 bases: TGTGCCAGCTCACTCTCGATGGGGACGAACCTGAATACGCGGTATTTC.

The table lists this clonotype with a few counts. CDR3 sequence (DNA): TGTGCCAGCAGCTTAGAAATGAGCGGCCCGACCTACGAGCAGTACTTC. It translates to CASSLEMSGPTYEQYF. V usage is TRBV7-9 and J usage is TRBJ2-7; possibly TRBD2 for D (5 bases). From germline, CDR1 is SEHNR and CDR2 FQNEAQ (reference sequence). The length of the CDR3 is 16 residues. Between the trimmed V and J ends, which lost 1 base and 2 bases, there was a span of 15 bases. Complete variable domain (other parts from reference TRBV7-9 and TRBJ2-7): DTGVSQNPRHKITKRGQNVTFRCDPISEHNRLYWYRQTLGQGPEFLTYFQNEAQLEKSRLLSDRFSAERPKGSFSTLEIQRTEQGDSAMYLCASSLEMSGPTYEQYFGPGTRLTVT.

The rearrangement joins TRBV2 to TRBJ1-5; D call uncertain. Trimming shortened V by 1 base and J by 3 bases, and 4 bases separated the two germline ends. The CDR3 length is 13 residues. The V gene's germline CDR1 is SNHLY and CDR2 FYNNEI. The CDR3: CASSEEVNQPQHF. CDR3 DNA: TGTGCCAGCAGTGAAGAAGTCAATCAGCCCCAGCATTTT.

This clonotype was seen only a few times. This chain uses TRBV29-1 with TRBJ1-1, with D perhaps TRBD1 (5 bases). Deletions cut 8 bases from V and 0 bases from J, with 19 bases between. CDR3 length equals 15 residues. Germline CDR1 and CDR2: SQVTM and ANQGSEA. CDR3 sequence: CSTYGDSHLNTEAFF. CDR3 DNA: TGCAGCACGTACGGAGACAGCCACTTGAACACTGAAGCTTTCTTT. Full variable domain (outside the CDR3, taken from reference TRBV29-1 and TRBJ1-1): SAVISQKPSRDICQRGTSLTIQCQVDSQVTMMFWYRQQPGQSLTLIATANQGSEATYESGFVIDKFPISRPNLTFSTLTVSNMSPEDSSIYLCSTYGDSHLNTEAFFGQGTRLTVV.